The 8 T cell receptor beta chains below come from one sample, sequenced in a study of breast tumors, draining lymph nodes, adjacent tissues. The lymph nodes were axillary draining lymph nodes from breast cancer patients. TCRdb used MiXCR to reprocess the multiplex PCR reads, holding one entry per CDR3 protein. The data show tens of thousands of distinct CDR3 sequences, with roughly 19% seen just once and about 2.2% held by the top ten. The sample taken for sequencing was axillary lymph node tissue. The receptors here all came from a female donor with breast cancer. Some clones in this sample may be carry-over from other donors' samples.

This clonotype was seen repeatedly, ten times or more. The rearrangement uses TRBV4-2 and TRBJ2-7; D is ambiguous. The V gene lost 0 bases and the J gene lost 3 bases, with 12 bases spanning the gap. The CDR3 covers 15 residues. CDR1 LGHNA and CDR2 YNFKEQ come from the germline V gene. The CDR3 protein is CASSQDIGPIYEQYF. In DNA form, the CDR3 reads TGTGCCAGCAGCCAAGATATCGGGCCTATCTACGAGCAGTACTTC.

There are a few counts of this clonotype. The chain's CDR3 is CASSLSGGRYGYTF. The CDR3 DNA sequence: TGTGCCAGCAGTTTATCAGGAGGGCGCTATGGCTACACCTTC. The chain combines TRBV27 with TRBJ1-2; D remains ambiguous. Germline V gives CDR1 MNHEY, CDR2 SMNVEV (reference sequence). The V end was cut by 0 bases, the J end by 4 bases, with 9 bases between. The CDR3 consists of 14 residues.

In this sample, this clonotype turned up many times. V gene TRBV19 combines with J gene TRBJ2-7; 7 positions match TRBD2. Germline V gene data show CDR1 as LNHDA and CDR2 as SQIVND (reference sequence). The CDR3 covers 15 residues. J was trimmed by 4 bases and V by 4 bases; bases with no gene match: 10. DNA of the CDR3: TGTGCCAGTAGTAGCCAACCTAGCGGATTTTACGAGCAGTACTTC. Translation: CASSSQPSGFYEQYF.

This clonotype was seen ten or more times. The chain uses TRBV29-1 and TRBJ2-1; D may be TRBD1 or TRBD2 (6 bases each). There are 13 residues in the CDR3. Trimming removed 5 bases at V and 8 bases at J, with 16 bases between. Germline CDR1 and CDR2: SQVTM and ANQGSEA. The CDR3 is CSVNRGPGDEQFF. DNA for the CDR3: TGCAGCGTTAACCGGGGGCCGGGCGATGAGCAGTTCTTC.

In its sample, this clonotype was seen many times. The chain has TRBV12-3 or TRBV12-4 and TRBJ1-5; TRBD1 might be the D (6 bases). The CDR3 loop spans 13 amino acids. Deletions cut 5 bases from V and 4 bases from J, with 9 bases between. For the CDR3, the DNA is TGTGCCAGCAGTCCCGGACAGAATCAGCCCCAGCATTTT. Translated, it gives CASSPGQNQPQHF.

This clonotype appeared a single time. The CDR3 DNA follows: TGTGCCAGCTCACCACCGGGACTAGCGGCCCAAGAGACCCAGTACTTC. It encodes CASSPPGLAAQETQYF. The V gene is TRBV18, the J gene TRBJ2-5, with 11 bases aligning to TRBD2. Germline V gene data show CDR1 as KGHSH and CDR2 as LQKENI. CDR3 length: 16 amino acids. V lost 0 bases and J lost 1; bases outside the gene matches: 1.

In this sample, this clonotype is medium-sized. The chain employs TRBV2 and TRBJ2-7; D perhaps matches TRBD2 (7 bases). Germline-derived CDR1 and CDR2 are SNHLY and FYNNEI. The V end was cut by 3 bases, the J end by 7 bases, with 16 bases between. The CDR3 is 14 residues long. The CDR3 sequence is CASSEGAGVEEQYF. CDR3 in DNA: TGTGCCAGCAGTGAGGGGGCGGGAGTGGAAGAGCAGTACTTC.

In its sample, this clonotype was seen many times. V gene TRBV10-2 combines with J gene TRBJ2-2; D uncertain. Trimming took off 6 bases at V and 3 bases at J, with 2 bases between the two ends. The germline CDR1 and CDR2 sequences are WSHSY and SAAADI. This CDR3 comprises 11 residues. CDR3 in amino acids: CASRHTGELFF. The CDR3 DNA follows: TGCGCCAGCAGGCACACCGGGGAGCTGTTTTTT.